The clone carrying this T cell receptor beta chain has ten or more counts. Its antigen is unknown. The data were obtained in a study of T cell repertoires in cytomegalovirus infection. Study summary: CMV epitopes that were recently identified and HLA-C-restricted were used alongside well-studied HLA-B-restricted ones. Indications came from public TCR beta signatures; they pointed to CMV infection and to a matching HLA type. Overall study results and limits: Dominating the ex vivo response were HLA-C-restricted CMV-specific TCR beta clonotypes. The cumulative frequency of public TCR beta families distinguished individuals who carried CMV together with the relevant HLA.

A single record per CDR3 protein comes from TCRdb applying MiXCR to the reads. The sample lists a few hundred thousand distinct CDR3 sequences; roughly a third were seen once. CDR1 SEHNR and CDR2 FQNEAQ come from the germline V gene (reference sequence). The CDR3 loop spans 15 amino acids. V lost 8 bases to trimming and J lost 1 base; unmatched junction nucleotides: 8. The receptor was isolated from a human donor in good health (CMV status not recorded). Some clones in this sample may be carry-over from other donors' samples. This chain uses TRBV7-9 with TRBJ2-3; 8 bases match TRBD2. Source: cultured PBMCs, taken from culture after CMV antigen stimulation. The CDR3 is CASRTGGLGTDTQYF. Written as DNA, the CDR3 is TGTGCCAGCCGTACGGGGGGGTTGGGCACAGATACGCAGTATTTT.